The 9 T cell receptor beta chains listed next were all sequenced from one sample in a study of blood T cell repertoires in COVID-19. Here immunoSEQ multiplex PCR was the method, and the copy in TCRdb shows in-frame clones only, minus some. This table has 84,000 or so clones, about 83% appearing once. The sample consisted of peripheral blood. The source is a man in his 70s with COVID-19, enrolled during active disease.

CDR3 region: CASSYGQDEQFF. The CDR3 coding sequence is TGTGCCAGCAGTTACGGGCAGGATGAGCAGTTCTTC. This chain connects TRBV6-5 to TRBJ2-1; D is unclear. This CDR3 contains 12 residues. Germline CDR1 reads MNHEY; CDR2 reads SVGAGI. Between the trimmed V and J ends, which lost 2 bases and 8 bases, there was a span of 7 bases.

This chain connects TRBV5-8 to TRBJ2-3; D call uncertain. From germline, CDR1 is SGHTS and CDR2 YDEGEE. The CDR3 consists of 12 residues. V shed 3 bases and J shed 10 bases, with 12 bases lying between them. Here the CDR3 DNA reads TGTGCCAGCAGCTCACCCGGAGCCGCGCAGTATTTT. As protein: CASSSPGAAQYF.

V is TRBV18 and J is TRBJ1-1; D is ambiguous. Trimming left V 6 bases short and J 3 bases short, with 11 bases between. The CDR3 runs 13 residues. Germline V gene lookup returns CDR1 KGHSH and CDR2 LQKENI. CDR3 nucleotide sequence: TGTGCCAGCTCCCAGTACACCCACACTGAAGCTTTCTTT. It specifies CASSQYTHTEAFF.

The chain uses TRBV30 and TRBJ1-6; 9 positions agree with TRBD1. Per germline, CDR1 GTSNPN and CDR2 SVGIG (reference sequence). V lost 2 bases to trimming and J lost 7 bases; unmatched junction nucleotides: 9. This CDR3 region has 16 residues. The CDR3 coding sequence is TGTGCCTGGAGTTTCGGGACAGGGTGGACCAATTCACCCCTCCACTTT. This encodes CAWSFGTGWTNSPLHF.

The chain employs TRBV12-2 and TRBJ2-1; the table names TRBD2, a call not compared with the DNA. TRBV12-2 is termed a pseudogene. The CDR3 is 14 residues long. CDR3 residues: CASRLETSGNEQFF. The CDR3 DNA follows: TGTGCAAGTCGCTTAGAGACTAGCGGCAATGAGCAGTTCTTC.

The chain couples TRBV24-1 to TRBJ2-2; TRBD1 might be the D (6 bases). The CDR3 has 14 residues. Germline V gives CDR1 KGHDR, CDR2 SFDVKD. Trimming left V 4 bases short and J 6 bases short, with 11 bases between. CDR3 in amino acids: CATSDPGHPGELFF. Here the CDR3 DNA reads TGTGCCACCAGTGACCCGGGACACCCCGGGGAGCTGTTTTTT.

The J gene is TRBJ1-2, the V gene TRBV7-6; D not certain. This CDR3 has 14 amino acids. Trimming left V 5 bases short and J 0 bases short, with 10 bases between. In germline, CDR1 is SGHVS, CDR2 FNYEAQ. The CDR3 spells CASSPRLANYGYTF. CDR3 nucleotide sequence: TGTGCCAGCAGCCCCCGCCTAGCTAACTATGGCTACACCTTC.

The rearrangement uses TRBV6-2 or TRBV6-3 and TRBJ1-2; no reliable D call. Germline loops: CDR1 MNHEY, CDR2 SVGEGT. The V and J ends lost 2 bases and 7 bases respectively, with 20 bases between them. This CDR3 comprises 16 residues. The CDR3 region is CASSYGQTPTSGGYTF. The CDR3 DNA reads TGTGCCAGCAGTTACGGTCAGACTCCTACGTCGGGTGGCTACACCTTC.

The CDR3 here is CASSSSGSTDTQYF. The CDR3 nucleotides read TGTGCCAGTAGTTCTAGCGGGAGCACAGATACGCAGTATTTT. This chain connects TRBV19 to TRBJ2-3, with 8 bases aligning to TRBD2. Germline loops: CDR1 LNHDA, CDR2 SQIVND (reference sequence). This CDR3 contains 14 residues. The junction had 1 base not matched to a gene; V was cut back by 5 bases and J by 0 bases.